This is a list of T cell receptor beta chains from one sample in a study of STAT3 mutations in large granular lymphocyte leukemia. The assay was immunoSEQ multiplex PCR, and TCRdb's table has in-frame clones only and misses some. The sample includes about 16,000 clones, about four fifths of them seen just once. Sequencing was performed on peripheral blood mononuclear cells. These receptors all stem from a man aged 45-60 years with T-cell large granular lymphocyte leukemia. Some clones in this sample may be carry-over from other donors' samples. Each CDR3 is given with its conserved first and last residue. The D gene is left open where the match is weak. Only some rows state a clone size, as once, few, many or a class for expanded clones.

TRBV20-1,TRBJ2-3,TRBD1,-,CAGTGTDTQYF,TGCGCAGGGACAGGCACAGATACGCAGTATTTT
TRBV12-5,TRBJ1-4,-,-,CASGLVGRDIEKLFF,TGTGCTAGTGGTTTGGTTGGCAGGGATATTGAAAAACTGTTTTTT
TRBV7-2,TRBJ1-5,-,-,CASSLGAGWGQPQHF,TGTGCCAGCAGCTTAGGAGCGGGATGGGGTCAGCCCCAGCATTTT
TRBV10-3,TRBJ1-2,TRBD1,-,CAISESGTAMGSHGYTF,TGTGCCATCAGTGAGTCCGGGACAGCTATGGGCTCCCATGGCTACACCTTC
TRBV2,TRBJ1-2,TRBD1,few,CASRTGGYGYTF,TGTGCCAGCAGGACAGGGGGCTATGGCTACACCTTC
TRBV7-2,TRBJ1-4,-,-,CASSLGASEKLFF,TGTGCCAGCAGCTTAGGGGCCAGCGAAAAACTGTTTTTT
TRBV10-1,TRBJ2-1,-,-,CASSSTGTFEQFF,TGCGCCAGCAGCTCGACAGGGACTTTTGAGCAGTTCTTC
TRBV4-3,TRBJ2-7,-,-,CASSQAVGQLSYEQYF,TGCGCCAGCAGCCAAGCCGTCGGTCAACTATCCTACGAGCAGTACTTC
TRBV13,TRBJ1-2,-,few,CASSLEGEGVLGYTF,TGTGCCAGCAGCTTAGAGGGGGAAGGAGTGCTCGGCTACACCTTC
TRBV11-1,TRBJ2-3,-,-,CASSLGRGATDTQYF,TGTGCCAGCAGCTTAGGGCGCGGGGCCACAGATACGCAGTATTTT
TRBV6-6,TRBJ2-2,-,-,CASSYSGGELFF,TGTGCCAGCAGTTACTCGGGCGGGGAGCTGTTTTTT
TRBV5-1,TRBJ2-1,-,-,CASSLRPGTYNEQFF,TGCGCCAGCAGCTTGAGGCCAGGTACCTACAATGAGCAGTTCTTC
TRBV7-9,TRBJ1-1,-,-,CASSPTGTSMNTEAFF,TGTGCCAGCAGTCCTACCGGGACATCCATGAACACTGAAGCTTTCTTT
TRBV20-1,TRBJ2-5,-,-,CSARGEETQYF,TGCAGTGCTAGGGGCGAGGAGACCCAGTACTTC
TRBV28,TRBJ2-6,-,-,CASSFIVPGANVLTF,TGTGCCAGCAGTTTTATAGTTCCTGGGGCCAACGTCCTGACTTTC
TRBV10-2,TRBJ2-7,TRBD2,-,CASWPFASGDSYEQYF,TGCGCCAGCTGGCCCTTTGCAAGCGGGGACTCCTACGAGCAGTACTTC
TRBV9,TRBJ1-2,-,-,CASSVRGDNGYTF,TGTGCCAGCAGCGTACGAGGGGACAATGGCTACACCTTC
TRBV14,TRBJ2-7,TRBD2,-,CASSQGGSGGRAEQYF,TGTGCCAGCAGCCAAGGGGGTAGCGGGGGGCGTGCCGAGCAGTACTTC
TRBV14,TRBJ1-6,-,-,CASSQGHSYNSPLHF,TGTGCCAGCAGCCAAGGACACTCCTATAATTCACCCCTCCACTTT
TRBV19,TRBJ2-5,-,-,CASMRRILSGETQYF,TGTGCCAGTATGCGGCGGATCCTAAGCGGGGAGACCCAGTACTTC
TRBV11-2,TRBJ2-1,TRBD2,few,CASSHERGEQFF,TGTGCCAGCAGCCACGAGCGGGGTGAGCAGTTCTTC
TRBV19,TRBJ1-4,-,once,CASSTGGSTNEKLFF,TGTGCCAGTAGTACGGGGGGCTCAACTAATGAAAAACTGTTTTTT
TRBV5-1,TRBJ2-7,TRBD1,-,CASSLDRGRYEQYF,TGCGCCAGCAGCCTGGACAGGGGGCGCTACGAGCAGTACTTC
TRBV28,TRBJ2-7,-,-,CASTGKQGWVDEQYF,TGTGCCAGCACCGGGAAACAGGGTTGGGTAGACGAGCAGTACTTC
TRBV10-2,TRBJ2-1,TRBD2,-,CASSDLAGGEDEQFF,TGCGCCAGCAGTGATTTAGCGGGAGGGGAGGATGAGCAGTTCTTC
TRBV4-2,TRBJ2-7,-,-,CASSQGGAYEQYF,TGTGCCAGCAGCCAAGGGGGAGCCTACGAGCAGTACTTC
TRBV5-5,TRBJ1-2,TRBD1,few,CASSPSLDRGGYGYTF,TGTGCCAGCAGCCCATCCCTTGACAGGGGAGGCTATGGCTACACCTTC
TRBV13,TRBJ2-5,-,-,CASSPVATRETQYF,TGTGCCAGCAGCCCCGTGGCGACCAGGGAGACCCAGTACTTC
TRBV7-2,TRBJ2-7,-,-,CASRPSRDNEQYF,TGTGCCAGCAGGCCTAGCAGGGACAACGAGCAGTACTTC
TRBV5-8,TRBJ1-6,-,few,CASSSASGPNSPLHF,TGTGCCAGCAGCTCGGCAAGCGGGCCAAATTCACCCCTCCACTTT